Below, 10 T cell receptor beta chains from the same sample are listed, as sequenced in a study of blood T cell repertoires in COVID-19. TCRdb's table, derived via immunoSEQ multiplex PCR, lists solely in-frame clones and lacks some. The data show roughly 150,000 clones, with roughly four fifths seen just once and around 7.1% held by the top ten. The specimen was PBMCs or T cells enriched from blood (not recorded which). Receptors originate from a man in his fifties who had recovered from COVID-19.

The chain links TRBV2 to TRBJ2-2, with D possibly TRBD2 on 5 matching bases. The V end was cut by 4 bases, the J end by 6 bases, with 12 bases between. Per germline, CDR1 SNHLY and CDR2 FYNNEI. CDR3 length equals 14 residues. Here the CDR3 DNA reads TGTGCCAGCAGTGCTTCGGCTAGCTCCGGGGAGCTGTTTTTT. This translates into CASSASASSGELFF.

The gene calls are TRBV2 and TRBJ1-5, with D tentatively TRBD1 (5 bases). The germline V and J ends were trimmed by 6 bases and 6 bases, with 12 bases remaining between them. CDR1 is SNHLY, CDR2 FYNNEI, per germline. The CDR3 loop spans 13 amino acids. The CDR3 loop reads CASRGKQVQPQHF. The DNA of the CDR3 is TGTGCCAGCAGGGGAAAACAGGTTCAGCCCCAGCATTTT. Looking up the rest from reference TRBV2 and TRBJ1-5 gives the full variable domain: EPEVTQTPSHQVTQMGQEVILRCVPISNHLYFYWYRQILGQKVEFLVSFYNNEISEKSEIFDDQFSVERPDGSNFTLKIRSTKLEDSAMYFCASRGKQVQPQHFGDGTRLSIL.

The rearrangement uses TRBV9 and TRBJ2-7; 8 nucleotides match TRBD1. The J segment lost 5 bases and the V segment lost 0 bases, leaving 7 bases of the junction unmatched. This CDR3 is built from 15 residues. Germline CDR1 and CDR2: SGDLS and YYNGEE. CDR3 sequence reads: CASSVGDRWSHEQYF. The CDR3 DNA reads as TGTGCCAGCAGCGTAGGGGACAGGTGGTCCCACGAGCAGTACTTC. Full variable domain (rest looked up from reference TRBV9 and TRBJ2-7): DSGVTQTPKHLITATGQRVTLRCSPRSGDLSVYWYQQSLDQGLQFLIQYYNGEERAKGNILERFSAQQFPDLHSELNLSSLELGDSALYFCASSVGDRWSHEQYFGPGTRLTVT.

The chain employs TRBV19 and TRBJ2-5; D gene ambiguous. The V and J ends lost 1 base and 7 bases respectively, with 4 bases between them. CDR3 length: 11 residues. The germline gives CDR1 LNHDA, CDR2 SQIVND (reference sequence). The CDR3 DNA sequence: TGTGCCAGTAGTATAGGAGGGACCCAGTACTTC. Residues: CASSIGGTQYF.

The V gene is TRBV5-1, the J gene TRBJ2-7; D might be TRBD2 (5 bases). The CDR3 consists of 13 residues. Per germline, CDR1 SGHRS and CDR2 YFSETQ. The V end was cut by 3 bases, the J end by 6 bases, with 13 bases between. The CDR3 region has the DNA TGCGCCAGCAGCTCAATCGGGGAGCGCGAGCAGTACTTC. It yields the protein CASSSIGEREQYF.

The chain links TRBV18 to TRBJ2-5; 14 nucleotides line up with TRBD2. This CDR3 region has 16 residues. Germline V gene data show CDR1 as KGHSH and CDR2 as LQKENI. V lost 3 bases to trimming and J lost 5 bases; unmatched junction nucleotides: 5. CDR3 DNA sequence: TGTGCCAGCTCACCCCAGGGACTAGCGGGGGAGGAGACCCAGTACTTC. It codes for CASSPQGLAGEETQYF.

The chain couples TRBV19 to TRBJ2-2; 8 bases fit TRBD2. The V gene end was trimmed by 7 bases and the J gene end by 6 bases; junction bases not matched to a gene: 13. This CDR3 is 16 amino acids long. Germline V gives CDR1 LNHDA, CDR2 SQIVND (reference sequence). The CDR3 DNA reads TGTGCCAGTAACCCGCCGGGACTAGATATTGCCGGGGAGCTGTTTTTT. Translation gives CASNPPGLDIAGELFF.

The genes are TRBV30 and TRBJ1-5; D call uncertain. Looked up from germline, CDR1 is GTSNPN and CDR2 is SVGIG (reference sequence). This CDR3 spans 12 amino acids. V gave up 3 bases and J gave up 6 bases, with 9 bases separating them. The CDR3 nucleotides are TGTGCCTGGAGCGGCCCGGGTCAGCCCCAGCATTTT. Translated: CAWSGPGQPQHF.

The DNA for the CDR3 is TGTGCCAGCATCCTTGGGGGGGGGAAAGGCTACACCTTC. Amino acids: CASILGGGKGYTF. The chain joins TRBV12-3 or TRBV12-4 to TRBJ1-2; possible D gene TRBD1, 5 bases. The length of the CDR3 is 13 residues. V lost 7 bases, J lost 8 bases, and 17 bases lay in between.

This chain joins TRBV6-6 and TRBJ1-6; 12 bases map to TRBD1. J was trimmed by 0 bases and V by 6 bases; bases with no gene match: 12. The germline gives CDR1 MNHNY, CDR2 SVGAGI (reference sequence). The CDR3 totals 20 residues. The CDR3 coding sequence is TGTGCCAGCAGCCTAACCCCCGGGACAGGGGGCTACTCCTATAATTCACCCCTCCACTTT. Encoded protein: CASSLTPGTGGYSYNSPLHF.